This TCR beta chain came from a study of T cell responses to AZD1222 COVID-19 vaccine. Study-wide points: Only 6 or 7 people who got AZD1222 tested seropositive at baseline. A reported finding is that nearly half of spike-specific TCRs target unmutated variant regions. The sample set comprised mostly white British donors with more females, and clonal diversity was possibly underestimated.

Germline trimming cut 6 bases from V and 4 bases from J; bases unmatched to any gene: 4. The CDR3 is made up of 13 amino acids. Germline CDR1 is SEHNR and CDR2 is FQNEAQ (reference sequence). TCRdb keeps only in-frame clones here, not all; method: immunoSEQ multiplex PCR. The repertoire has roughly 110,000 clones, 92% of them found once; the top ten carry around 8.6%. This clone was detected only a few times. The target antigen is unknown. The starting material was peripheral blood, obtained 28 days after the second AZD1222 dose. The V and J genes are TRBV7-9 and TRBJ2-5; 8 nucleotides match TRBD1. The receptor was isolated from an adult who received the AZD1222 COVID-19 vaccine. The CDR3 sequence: CASRPTGVETQYF. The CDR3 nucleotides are TGTGCCAGCAGGCCGACAGGGGTAGAGACCCAGTACTTC. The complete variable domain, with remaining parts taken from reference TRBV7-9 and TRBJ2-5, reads DTGVSQNPRHKITKRGQNVTFRCDPISEHNRLYWYRQTLGQGPEFLTYFQNEAQLEKSRLLSDRFSAERPKGSFSTLEIQRTEQGDSAMYLCASRPTGVETQYFGPGTRLLVL.